A selection of T cell receptor beta chains follows, all from one sample in a study of T cells in Graves' hyperthyroidism and ophthalmopathy. TCRdb fed the multiplex PCR reads into MiXCR, producing one record per CDR3 protein. The data show some 360,000 distinct CDR3 sequences, 15% to 20% seen once. Material for sequencing was blood. All receptors derive from a woman in her forties with Graves' ophthalmopathy. Both conserved end residues are part of each CDR3. Clone size is not always given. Where it is, it says once, few, many or a class for expanded clones.

J gene: TRBJ1-6; V gene: TRBV6-1; clone size: many; CDR3 protein: CASSEGTDNSPLHF
J gene: TRBJ2-7; V gene: TRBV6-5; clone size: many; CDR3 protein: CASKKGQGSYEQYF
J gene: TRBJ1-1; V gene: TRBV7-2; clone size: many; CDR3 protein: CASSLARGSNTEAFF
J gene: TRBJ2-2; V gene: TRBV6-2/TRBV6-3; clone size: .; CDR3 protein: CASSRTGGRGTGELFF
J gene: TRBJ2-7; V gene: TRBV12-3/TRBV12-4; clone size: few; CDR3 protein: CASSSVGRVSYEQYF
J gene: TRBJ1-2; V gene: TRBV27; clone size: .; CDR3 protein: CASSPTSGPLHYGYTF
J gene: TRBJ2-2; V gene: TRBV5-1; clone size: many; CDR3 protein: CASSWAPSGSNTGELFF
J gene: TRBJ2-7; V gene: TRBV19; clone size: many; CDR3 protein: CASSMKDRLYEQYF
J gene: TRBJ1-1; V gene: TRBV5-1; clone size: many; CDR3 protein: CASSEGQMNTEAFF
J gene: TRBJ2-7; V gene: TRBV19; clone size: many; CDR3 protein: CASSIESGSSNEQYF
J gene: TRBJ1-2; V gene: TRBV19; clone size: many; CDR3 protein: CASSILGYGYTF
J gene: TRBJ2-4; V gene: TRBV28; clone size: many; CDR3 protein: CASSLWGTGGLGIQYF
J gene: TRBJ2-5; V gene: TRBV11-1; clone size: many; CDR3 protein: CASSFSGEGETQYF
J gene: TRBJ1-2; V gene: TRBV4-2; clone size: many; CDR3 protein: CASSQVGQINYGYTF
J gene: TRBJ2-7; V gene: TRBV4-2; clone size: .; CDR3 protein: CASSPRTSGNYEQYF
J gene: TRBJ2-5; V gene: TRBV30; clone size: .; CDR3 protein: CACQDRETQYF
J gene: TRBJ2-5; V gene: TRBV7-9; clone size: many; CDR3 protein: CASSIRQGARETQYF
J gene: TRBJ2-2; V gene: TRBV20-1; clone size: many; CDR3 protein: CSARGDGGELFF
J gene: TRBJ2-7; V gene: TRBV11-2; clone size: .; CDR3 protein: CASSFDSPGEQYF
J gene: TRBJ1-3; V gene: TRBV11-2; clone size: .; CDR3 protein: CASSPRGQGYTIYF
J gene: TRBJ1-3; V gene: TRBV6-2/TRBV6-3; clone size: many; CDR3 protein: CASSVGGSVNTIYF
J gene: TRBJ1-2; V gene: TRBV6-5; clone size: many; CDR3 protein: CASSYSRVTHGYTF
J gene: TRBJ2-2; V gene: TRBV30; clone size: .; CDR3 protein: CAWSVHRVIRELFF
J gene: TRBJ2-7; V gene: TRBV28; clone size: many; CDR3 protein: CASSISGTTEQYF
J gene: TRBJ2-7; V gene: TRBV2; clone size: many; CDR3 protein: CASGRSGYEQYF
J gene: TRBJ2-7; V gene: TRBV5-6; clone size: many; CDR3 protein: CASSFGIKPYEQYF
J gene: TRBJ2-7; V gene: TRBV7-9; clone size: many; CDR3 protein: CASSPLLGSYEQYF
J gene: TRBJ2-7; V gene: TRBV19; clone size: many; CDR3 protein: CASSSSWDFQTYEQYF
J gene: TRBJ2-5; V gene: TRBV24-1; clone size: many; CDR3 protein: CATSDYFEETQYF
J gene: TRBJ1-1; V gene: TRBV12-3/TRBV12-4; clone size: .; CDR3 protein: CASSDTGGSEAFF
J gene: TRBJ1-6; V gene: TRBV12-3/TRBV12-4; clone size: many; CDR3 protein: CASKQLQGGNSPLHF
J gene: TRBJ2-7; V gene: TRBV20-1; clone size: many; CDR3 protein: CSARGPPGGRAKDYEQYF
J gene: TRBJ2-7; V gene: TRBV6-2/TRBV6-3; clone size: .; CDR3 protein: CASSYSRMGTSLALYF